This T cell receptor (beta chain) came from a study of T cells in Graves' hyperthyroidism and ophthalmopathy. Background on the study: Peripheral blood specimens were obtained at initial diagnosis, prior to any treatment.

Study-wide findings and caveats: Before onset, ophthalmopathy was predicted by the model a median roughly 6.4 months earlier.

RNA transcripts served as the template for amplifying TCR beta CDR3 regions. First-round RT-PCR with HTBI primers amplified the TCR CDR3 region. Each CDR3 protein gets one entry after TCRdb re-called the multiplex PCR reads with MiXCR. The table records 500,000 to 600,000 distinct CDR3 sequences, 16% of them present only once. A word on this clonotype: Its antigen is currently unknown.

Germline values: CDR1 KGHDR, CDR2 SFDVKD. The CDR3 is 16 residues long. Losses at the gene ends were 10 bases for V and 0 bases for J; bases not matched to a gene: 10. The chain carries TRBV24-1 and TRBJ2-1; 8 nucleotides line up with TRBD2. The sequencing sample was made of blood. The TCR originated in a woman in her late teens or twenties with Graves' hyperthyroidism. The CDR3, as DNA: TGTGCCACTGGCGCTCGGAGCGGGAGCTCCTACAATGAGCAGTTCTTC. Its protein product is CATGARSGSSYNEQFF.